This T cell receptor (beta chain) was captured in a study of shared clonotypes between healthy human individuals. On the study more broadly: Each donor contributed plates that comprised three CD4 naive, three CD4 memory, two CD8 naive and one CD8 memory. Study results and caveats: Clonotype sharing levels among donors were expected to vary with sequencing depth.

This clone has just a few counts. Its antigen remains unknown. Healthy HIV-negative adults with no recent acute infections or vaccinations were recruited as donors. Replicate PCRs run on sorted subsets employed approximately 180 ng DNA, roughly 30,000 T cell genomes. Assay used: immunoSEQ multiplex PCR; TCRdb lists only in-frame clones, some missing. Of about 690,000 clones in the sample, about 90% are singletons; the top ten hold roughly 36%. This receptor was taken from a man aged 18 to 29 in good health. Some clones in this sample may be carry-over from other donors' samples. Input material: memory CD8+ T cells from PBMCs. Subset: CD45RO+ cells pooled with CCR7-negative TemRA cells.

CDR3 nucleotides: TGTGCCAGCAGCCCCGGAGGACAGGGTTGGTATGGCTACACCTTC. Translated, it gives CASSPGGQGWYGYTF. The genes are TRBV9 and TRBJ1-2; 8 bases align to TRBD1. The germline V gene encodes CDR1 SGDLS and CDR2 YYNGEE. The V and J ends lost 4 bases and 5 bases, in that order; junction bases with no gene match: 10. This CDR3 has 15 residues.